These 6 T cell receptor beta chains came from one sample sequenced in a study of T cells expressing NK-cell markers. No DNA is given; TCRdb re-called the 5' RACE reads and lists each CDR3 protein once. The listing records some 500,000 distinct CDR3 sequences. Sequencing used blood T cells: a sorted CD56 or NKG2C T cell subset, CD4+ or CD8+ T cells, or bulk PBMC T cells (not recorded which). The receptors originated from a woman in her 50s in good health.

The chain is built from TRBV5-1 and TRBJ2-1. Germline V gives CDR1 SGHRS, CDR2 YFSETQ. The CDR3 covers 17 residues. This CDR3 reads CASSRLNSKHSYNEQFF.

This chain connects TRBV12-3 or TRBV12-4 to TRBJ2-7. The CDR3 loop spans 14 amino acids. CDR3 amino acids: CASSLRLGWDEQYF.

The chain joins TRBV6-5 to TRBJ1-2. Germline CDR1 reads MNHEY; CDR2 reads SVGAGI. This CDR3 region has 14 residues. The CDR3 sequence: CASTSLAANYGYTF.

The chain recombines TRBV20-1 with TRBJ2-1. The CDR3 is 15 residues long. Looked up from germline, CDR1 is DFQATT and CDR2 is SNEGSKA (reference sequence). The CDR3 reads CSATKPGSSYNEQFF.

The chain uses TRBV11-3 and TRBJ2-2; TCRdb proposes TRBD1, but this gene call is untestable without DNA. Germline CDR1 is SGHNT and CDR2 is YENEEA. The CDR3 loop spans 18 amino acids. The chain's CDR3 is CASSLQGAFFSNTGELFF.

The V call is TRBV15, the J call TRBJ2-7. This CDR3 comprises 13 residues. From germline, CDR1 is LNHNV and CDR2 YYDKDF (reference sequence). The CDR3 region is CATSRDPADEQYF.